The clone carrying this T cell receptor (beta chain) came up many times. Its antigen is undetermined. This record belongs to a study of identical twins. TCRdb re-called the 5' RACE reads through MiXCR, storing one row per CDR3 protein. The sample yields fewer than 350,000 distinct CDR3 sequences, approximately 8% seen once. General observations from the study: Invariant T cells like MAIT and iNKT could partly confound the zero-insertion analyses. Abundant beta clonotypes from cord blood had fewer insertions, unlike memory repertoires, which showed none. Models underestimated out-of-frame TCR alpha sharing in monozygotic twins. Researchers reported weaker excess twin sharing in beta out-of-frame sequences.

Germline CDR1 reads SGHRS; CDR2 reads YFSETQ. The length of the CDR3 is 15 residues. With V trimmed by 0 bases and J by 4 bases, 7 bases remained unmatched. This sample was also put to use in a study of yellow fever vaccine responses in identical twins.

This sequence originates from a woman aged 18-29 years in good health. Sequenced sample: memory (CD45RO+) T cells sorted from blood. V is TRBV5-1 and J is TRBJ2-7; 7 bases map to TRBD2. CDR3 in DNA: TGCGCCAGCAGCTTGGATGGGACTAAGCGGTACGAGCAGTACTTC. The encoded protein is CASSLDGTKRYEQYF.